A selection of T cell receptor beta chains follows, all from one sample in a study of blood T cell repertoires in COVID-19. The protocol was immunoSEQ multiplex PCR, while the TCRdb copy is restricted to in-frame clones and leaves out a portion. The sample includes more than 200,000 clones, about 91% seen only once; the top ten take approximately 1.4%. The sequenced sample was peripheral blood. The receptors shown here come from an elderly man with acute or convalescent COVID-19. Each CDR3 is given with its conserved first and last residue. The D gene is left open where the match is weak. The size of a clone is reported for some rows only, either as once, few or many, or as a class for expanded clones.

>few|.|TRBV4-3|TRBJ1-5
CASSQDSGQRGTQPQHF
TGCGCCAGCAGCCAAGATTCGGGACAAAGGGGTACACAGCCCCAGCATTTT
>.|TRBD1|TRBV6-5|TRBJ2-5
CASEEAGTGRETQYF
TGTGCCAGCGAGGAGGCCGGGACAGGGAGAGAGACCCAGTACTTC
>.|.|TRBV18|TRBJ1-1
CASSPETASNTEAFF
TGTGCCAGCTCACCAGAGACAGCATCGAACACTGAAGCTTTCTTT
>.|TRBD1|TRBV28|TRBJ1-5
CASSLWTGENQPQHF
TGTGCCAGCAGCCTTTGGACAGGGGAAAATCAGCCCCAGCATTTT
>.|TRBD1|TRBV6-5|TRBJ2-2
CASSLQTGTTGELFF
TGTGCCAGCAGTCTTCAGACAGGGACCACCGGGGAGCTGTTTTTT
>.|TRBD2|TRBV7-3|TRBJ2-6
CASSTRGAGANVLTF
TGTGCCAGCAGCACCCGGGGGGCTGGGGCCAACGTCCTGACTTTC
>.|TRBD1|TRBV19|TRBJ2-3
CATLVRQGARDTQYF
TGTGCCACCTTGGTGCGGCAGGGGGCTAGAGATACGCAGTATTTT
>.|.|TRBV19|TRBJ1-4
CASSPREDEKLFF
TGTGCCAGTAGTCCCCGGGAGGACGAAAAACTGTTTTTT
>.|.|TRBV6-6|TRBJ2-3
CATRGGLDTQYF
TGTGCCACTAGGGGGGGGTTGGATACGCAGTATTTT
>.|.|TRBV7-9|TRBJ1-6
CASSPTGNNSPLHF
TGTGCCAGCAGCCCTACAGGGAATAATTCACCCCTCCACTTT
>.|TRBD2|TRBV7-9|TRBJ2-7
CASTQAAGAGEQYF
TGTGCCAGCACCCAAGCGGCGGGAGCCGGCGAGCAGTACTTC
>.|.|TRBV6-5|TRBJ2-7
CASSYSQGPYEQYF
TGTGCCAGCAGTTACTCACAGGGTCCCTACGAGCAGTACTTC
>.|.|TRBV27|TRBJ2-7
CASSSYWTNAYEQYF
TGTGCCAGCAGTTCGTATTGGACTAACGCCTACGAGCAGTACTTC
>.|.|TRBV28|TRBJ1-2
CASRSGGTGGYTF
TGTGCCAGCCGGAGCGGGGGAACTGGGGGCTACACCTTC
>.|.|TRBV25-1|TRBJ1-2
CASSERGLDYGYTF
TGTGCCAGCAGTGAACGGGGGTTAGACTATGGCTACACCTTC
>.|TRBD1|TRBV7-2|TRBJ1-5
CASRGQGAGQPQHF
TGTGCCAGCAGGGGACAGGGGGCCGGGCAGCCCCAGCATTTT
>.|.|TRBV3-1/TRBV3-2|TRBJ2-5
CASSLRTVKETQYF
TGTGCCAGCAGCCTCCGGACAGTGAAAGAGACCCAGTACTTC
>.|.|TRBV18|TRBJ2-6
CASSPVGELSGANVLTF
TGTGCCAGCTCACCAGTCGGGGAACTCTCTGGGGCCAACGTCCTGACTTTC
>.|TRBD2|TRBV5-1|TRBJ2-1
CASSLSVLAELIF
TGCGCCAGCAGCTTGTCTGTCCTAGCGGAGTTGATCTTC
>.|TRBD2|TRBV5-4|TRBJ2-7
CASSLPSGGSYEQYF
TGTGCCAGCAGCTTGCCTAGCGGAGGCTCCTACGAGCAGTACTTC
>.|.|TRBV19|TRBJ1-5
CAGGGSNQPQHF
TGTGCCGGGGGGGGGAGCAATCAGCCCCAGCATTTT
>.|TRBD1|TRBV27|TRBJ2-2
CASSLGRTGHGELFF
TGTGCCAGCAGTCTCGGCCGGACAGGGCACGGGGAGCTGTTTTTT
>.|TRBD1|TRBV6-2/TRBV6-3|TRBJ2-7
CASSYRGQGMKGLYEQYF
TGTGCCAGCAGTTACAGGGGACAGGGAATGAAGGGCCTCTACGAGCAGTACTTC
>.|TRBD1|TRBV11-2|TRBJ1-3
CASSKNQGAGGNTIYF
TGTGCCAGCAGCAAAAATCAGGGGGCAGGAGGAAACACCATATATTTT
>.|.|TRBV6-5|TRBJ1-4
CASKEQLPEKLFF
TGTGCCAGCAAGGAACAGCTCCCTGAAAAACTGTTTTTT
>few|.|TRBV5-1|TRBJ1-4
CASSLVQGVGSEKLFF
TGCGCCAGCAGCTTGGTACAGGGAGTGGGAAGTGAAAAACTGTTTTTT
>once|TRBD1|TRBV23-1|TRBJ2-2
CASSQIGTGWAGELFF
TGCGCCAGCAGTCAAATTGGGACAGGTTGGGCCGGGGAGCTGTTTTTT
>.|.|TRBV11-3|TRBJ2-5
CASSQGPSSETQYF
TGTGCCAGCAGCCAGGGGCCGTCGTCGGAGACCCAGTACTTC
>.|.|TRBV7-6|TRBJ2-2
CASSVGVTGELFF
TGTGCCAGCAGCGTCGGGGTAACCGGGGAGCTGTTTTTT
>.|TRBD2|TRBV7-6|TRBJ2-2
CASSTVRLAEGTGELFF
TGTGCCAGCAGCACTGTCAGACTAGCGGAAGGCACCGGGGAGCTGTTTTTT
>.|.|TRBV9|TRBJ2-3
CASSVGGASSADTQYF
TGTGCCAGCAGCGTGGGGGGGGCTAGCTCGGCAGATACGCAGTATTTT
>.|TRBD1|TRBV27|TRBJ1-1
CASWGQGNTEAFF
TGTGCCAGCTGGGGACAGGGAAACACTGAAGCTTTCTTT
>.|.|TRBV6-5|TRBJ1-4
CASRRPGHTNEKLFF
TGTGCCAGCAGACGACCGGGACACACTAATGAAAAACTGTTTTTT
>few|.|TRBV6-2/TRBV6-3|TRBJ1-5
CASSSLFGNQPQHF
TGTGCCAGCAGTTCTCTTTTCGGCAATCAGCCCCAGCATTTT
>.|.|TRBV7-6|TRBJ1-5
CASSASGQPRDSQPQHF
TGTGCCAGCAGCGCCTCCGGACAGCCCCGGGATAGTCAGCCCCAGCATTTT
>.|TRBD2|TRBV6-5|TRBJ2-1
CASSPYGGGYNEQFF
TGTGCCAGCAGCCCCTATGGCGGGGGATACAATGAGCAGTTCTTC
>.|.|TRBV29-1|TRBJ2-5
CSVRENQETQYF
TGCAGCGTCCGGGAGAATCAAGAGACCCAGTACTTC
>.|TRBD1|TRBV19|TRBJ1-4
CASSAGTATNEKLFF
TGTGCCAGTAGTGCCGGGACAGCAACTAATGAAAAACTGTTTTTT